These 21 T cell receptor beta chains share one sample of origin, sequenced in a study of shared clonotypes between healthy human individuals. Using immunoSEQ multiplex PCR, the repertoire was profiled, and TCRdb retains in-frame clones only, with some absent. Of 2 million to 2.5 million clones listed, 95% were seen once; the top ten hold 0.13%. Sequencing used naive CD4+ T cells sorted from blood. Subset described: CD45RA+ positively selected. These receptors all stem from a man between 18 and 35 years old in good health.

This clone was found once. CDR3 sequence: CASSVDGPQETQYF. In DNA, the CDR3 is TGTGCCAGCAGCGTAGACGGACCACAAGAGACCCAGTACTTC. This sequence joins TRBV7-6 and TRBJ2-5, with unresolved D. V lost 5 bases, J lost 2 bases, and 12 bases lay in between. The CDR3 length is 14 residues. From germline, CDR1 is SGHVS and CDR2 FNYEAQ.

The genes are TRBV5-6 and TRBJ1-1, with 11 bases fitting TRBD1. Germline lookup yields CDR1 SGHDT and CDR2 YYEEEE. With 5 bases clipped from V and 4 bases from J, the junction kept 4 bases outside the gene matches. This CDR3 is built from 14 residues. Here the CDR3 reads CASSRTGGVTEAFF. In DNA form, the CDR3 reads TGTGCCAGCAGTAGGACAGGGGGCGTCACTGAAGCTTTCTTT.

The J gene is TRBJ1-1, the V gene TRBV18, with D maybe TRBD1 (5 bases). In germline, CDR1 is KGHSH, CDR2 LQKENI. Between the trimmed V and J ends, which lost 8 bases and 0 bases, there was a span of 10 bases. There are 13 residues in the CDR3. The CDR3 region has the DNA TGTGCCAGCCAGGAGACAGTGAACACTGAAGCTTTCTTT. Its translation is CASQETVNTEAFF.

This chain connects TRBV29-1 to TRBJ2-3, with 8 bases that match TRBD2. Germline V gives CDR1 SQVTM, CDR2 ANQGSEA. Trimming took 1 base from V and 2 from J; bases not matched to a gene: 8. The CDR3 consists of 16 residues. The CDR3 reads CSVEGTSGGNTDTQYF. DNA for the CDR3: TGCAGCGTTGAAGGGACAAGCGGGGGTAACACAGATACGCAGTATTTT.

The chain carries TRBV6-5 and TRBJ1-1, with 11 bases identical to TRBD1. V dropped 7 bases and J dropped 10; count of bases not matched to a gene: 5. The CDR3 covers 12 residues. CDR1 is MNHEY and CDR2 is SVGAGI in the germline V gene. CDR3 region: CASTGQGASAFF. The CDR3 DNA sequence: TGTGCCAGCACCGGACAGGGGGCCTCAGCTTTCTTT.

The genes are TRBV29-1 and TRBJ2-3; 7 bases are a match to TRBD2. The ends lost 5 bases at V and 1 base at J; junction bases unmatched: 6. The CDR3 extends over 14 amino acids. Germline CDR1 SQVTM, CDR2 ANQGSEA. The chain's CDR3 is CSVKVGGGTDTQYF. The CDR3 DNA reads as TGCAGCGTTAAGGTGGGAGGGGGCACAGATACGCAGTATTTT.

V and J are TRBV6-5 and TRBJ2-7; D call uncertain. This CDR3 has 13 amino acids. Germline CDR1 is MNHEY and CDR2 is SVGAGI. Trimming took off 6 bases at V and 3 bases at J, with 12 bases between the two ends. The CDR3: CASRPAVLYEQYF. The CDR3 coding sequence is TGTGCCAGCAGGCCAGCCGTCCTCTACGAGCAGTACTTC.

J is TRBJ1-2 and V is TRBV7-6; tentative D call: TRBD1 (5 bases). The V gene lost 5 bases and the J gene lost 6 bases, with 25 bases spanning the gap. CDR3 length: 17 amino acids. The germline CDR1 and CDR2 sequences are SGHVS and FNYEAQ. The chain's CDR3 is CASSPGGTLGFIHGYTF. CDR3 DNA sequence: TGTGCCAGCAGCCCCGGTGGGACCCTCGGGTTTATACATGGCTACACCTTC. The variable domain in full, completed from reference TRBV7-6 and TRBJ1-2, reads GAGVSQSPRYKVTKRGQDVALRCDPISGHVSLYWYRQALGQGPEFLTYFNYEAQQDKSGLPNDRFSAERPEGSISTLTIQRTEQRDSAMYRCASSPGGTLGFIHGYTFGSGTRLTVV.

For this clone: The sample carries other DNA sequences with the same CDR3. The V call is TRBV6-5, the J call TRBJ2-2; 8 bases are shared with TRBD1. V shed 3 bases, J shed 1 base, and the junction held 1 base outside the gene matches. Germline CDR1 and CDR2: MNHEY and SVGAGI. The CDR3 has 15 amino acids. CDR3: CASSYGQGNTGELFF. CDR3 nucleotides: TGTGCCAGCAGTTATGGACAGGGGAACACCGGGGAGCTGTTTTTT.

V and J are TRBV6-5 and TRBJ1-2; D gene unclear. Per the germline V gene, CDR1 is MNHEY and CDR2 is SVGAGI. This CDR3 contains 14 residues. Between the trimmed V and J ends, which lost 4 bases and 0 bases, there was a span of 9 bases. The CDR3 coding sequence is TGTGCCAGCAGTTTCCGACTCACTAACTATGGCTACACCTTC. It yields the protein CASSFRLTNYGYTF.

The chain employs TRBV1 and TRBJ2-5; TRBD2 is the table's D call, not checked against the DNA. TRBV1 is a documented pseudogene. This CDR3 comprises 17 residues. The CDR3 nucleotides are TGCACCAGCACCCTCACCCCCGAGCGGGAGTACCAAGAGACCCAGTACTTC. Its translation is CTSTLTPEREYQETQYF.

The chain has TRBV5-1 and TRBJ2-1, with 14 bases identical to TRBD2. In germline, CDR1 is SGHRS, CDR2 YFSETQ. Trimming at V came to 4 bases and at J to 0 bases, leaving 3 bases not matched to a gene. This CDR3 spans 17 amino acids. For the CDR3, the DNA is TGCGCCAGCAGCCCCGGGACTAGCGGGAGCTCCTACAATGAGCAGTTCTTC. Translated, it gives CASSPGTSGSSYNEQFF.

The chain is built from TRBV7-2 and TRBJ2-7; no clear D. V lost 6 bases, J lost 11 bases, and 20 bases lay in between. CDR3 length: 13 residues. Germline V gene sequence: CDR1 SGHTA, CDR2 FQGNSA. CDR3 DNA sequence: TGTGCCAGCAGTCATTATGGGCTCCCCCTCGAGTACTTC. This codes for CASSHYGLPLEYF.

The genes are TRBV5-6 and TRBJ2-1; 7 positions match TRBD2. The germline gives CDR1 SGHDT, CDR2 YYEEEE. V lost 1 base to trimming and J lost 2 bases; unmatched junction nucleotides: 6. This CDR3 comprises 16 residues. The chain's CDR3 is CASSLFVGGTYNEQFF. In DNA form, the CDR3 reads TGTGCCAGCAGCTTGTTCGTGGGAGGGACCTACAATGAGCAGTTCTTC.

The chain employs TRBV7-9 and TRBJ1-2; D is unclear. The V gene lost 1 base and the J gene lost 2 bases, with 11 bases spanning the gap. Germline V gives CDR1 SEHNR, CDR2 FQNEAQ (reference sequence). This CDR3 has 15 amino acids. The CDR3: CASSLGDKSNYGYTF. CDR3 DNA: TGTGCCAGCAGCTTAGGCGACAAAAGCAACTATGGCTACACCTTC.

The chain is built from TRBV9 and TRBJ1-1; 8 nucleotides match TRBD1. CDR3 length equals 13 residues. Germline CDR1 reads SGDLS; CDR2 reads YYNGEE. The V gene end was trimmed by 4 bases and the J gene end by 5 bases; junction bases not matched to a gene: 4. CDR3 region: CASSPQGATEAFF. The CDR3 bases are TGTGCCAGCAGCCCTCAGGGGGCAACTGAAGCTTTCTTT. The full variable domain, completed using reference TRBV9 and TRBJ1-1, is DSGVTQTPKHLITATGQRVTLRCSPRSGDLSVYWYQQSLDQGLQFLIQYYNGEERAKGNILERFSAQQFPDLHSELNLSSLELGDSALYFCASSPQGATEAFFGQGTRLTVV.

CDR3 sequence (DNA): TGTGCCAGCAGTTACTGGTCCGGGGAGCTGTTTTTT. This gives the protein CASSYWSGELFF. V is TRBV6-5 and J is TRBJ2-2; D is unresolved. The length of the CDR3 is 12 residues. Germline-derived CDR1 and CDR2 are MNHEY and SVGAGI. V was pared by 1 base and J by 6 bases, with 3 bases between.

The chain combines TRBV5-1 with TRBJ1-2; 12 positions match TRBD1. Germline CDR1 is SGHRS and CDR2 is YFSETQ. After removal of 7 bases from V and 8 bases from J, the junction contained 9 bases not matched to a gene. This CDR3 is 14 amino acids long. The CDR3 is CASRAGTGGFGYTF. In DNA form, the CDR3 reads TGCGCCAGCCGAGCCGGGACAGGGGGCTTCGGCTACACCTTC.

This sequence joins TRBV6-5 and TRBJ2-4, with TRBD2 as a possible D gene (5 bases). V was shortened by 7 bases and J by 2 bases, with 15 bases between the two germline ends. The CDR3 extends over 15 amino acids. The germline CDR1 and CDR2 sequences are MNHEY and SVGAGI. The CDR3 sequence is CASTAGLWTKNIQYF. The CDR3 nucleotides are TGTGCCAGCACTGCGGGCCTTTGGACCAAAAACATTCAGTACTTC.

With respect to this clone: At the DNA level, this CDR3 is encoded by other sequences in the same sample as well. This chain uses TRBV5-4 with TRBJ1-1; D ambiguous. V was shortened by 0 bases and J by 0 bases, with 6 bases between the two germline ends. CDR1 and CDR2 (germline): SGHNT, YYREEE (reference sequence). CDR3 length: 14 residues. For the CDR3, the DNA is TGTGCCAGCAGCTTGGGACCTATGAACACTGAAGCTTTCTTT. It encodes CASSLGPMNTEAFF.

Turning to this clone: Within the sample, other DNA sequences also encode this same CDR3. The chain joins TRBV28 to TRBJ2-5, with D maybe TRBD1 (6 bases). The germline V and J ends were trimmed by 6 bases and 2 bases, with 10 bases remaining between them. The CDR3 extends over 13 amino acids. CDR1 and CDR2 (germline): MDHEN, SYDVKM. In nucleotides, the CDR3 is TGTGCCAGCAGCCTAGGGGGACAAGAGACCCAGTACTTC. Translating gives CASSLGGQETQYF.